What follows are 30 T cell receptor beta chains derived from one specimen sequenced in a study of Ad26.COV2.S vaccination and SARS-CoV-2 variants. Data came from immunoSEQ multiplex PCR; TCRdb stores just in-frame clones and leaves some out. The sample lists about 180,000 clones, around 85% seen once, with roughly 6% in the top ten. Sequenced material: peripheral blood, taken after recovery from COVID-19. These receptors were collected from a human donor who had recovered from COVID-19.

Details on this clone: Different DNA sequences within this sample yield the same CDR3. The rearrangement links TRBV6-4 to TRBJ1-1; unclear D gene. This CDR3 region has 14 residues. Trimming took off 0 bases at V and 4 bases at J, with 9 bases between the two ends. CDR1 is MRHNA and CDR2 is SNTAGT in the germline V gene. The CDR3 DNA is TGTGCCAGCAGTGACTCGTCCCTTGGCACTGAAGCTTTCTTT. Its protein is CASSDSSLGTEAFF.

The chain recombines TRBV6-5 with TRBJ2-7; TRBD2 matches at 8 bases. This CDR3 is built from 14 residues. Germline loops: CDR1 MNHEY, CDR2 SVGAGI. With 5 bases clipped from V and 4 bases from J, the junction kept 7 bases outside the gene matches. The CDR3: CASSPSGSRYEQYF. The CDR3 DNA is TGTGCCAGCAGTCCAAGCGGGAGTCGGTACGAGCAGTACTTC.

In its sample, this clone was seen once. The chain combines TRBV5-1 with TRBJ2-5; D possibly corresponds to TRBD1 (6 bases). Germline V gene data show CDR1 as SGHRS and CDR2 as YFSETQ. Trimming took 0 bases from V and 4 from J, leaving 13 bases between them. This CDR3 is built from 15 residues. CDR3 region: CASSLDMGARETQYF. DNA for the CDR3: TGCGCCAGCAGCTTGGATATGGGGGCCAGAGAGACCCAGTACTTC.

The CDR3, as DNA: TGTGCCAGCTGCTTGGGCAGCAACCATAATTCACCCCTCCACTTT. This translates into CASCLGSNHNSPLHF. This chain connects TRBV6-5 to TRBJ1-6; D unclear. Germline CDR1 is MNHEY and CDR2 is SVGAGI. This CDR3 is 15 amino acids long. V lost 8 bases and J 5 bases, leaving 16 bases between the germline ends.

V gene TRBV3-1 (or the pseudogene TRBV3-2) combines with J gene TRBJ1-2; D is possibly TRBD1 (6 bases). Germline V lookup: CDR1 LGHDT, CDR2 YNNKEL (reference sequence). V lost 3 bases, J lost 8 bases, and 16 bases lay in between. This CDR3 is built from 14 residues. This CDR3 is CASSHGQRGIGYTF. The CDR3 bases are TGTGCCAGCAGCCATGGACAGAGGGGTATAGGCTACACCTTC.

This chain connects TRBV15 to TRBJ1-1; the D gene is possibly TRBD1 (5 bases). The CDR3 is made up of 14 amino acids. Germline CDR1 reads LNHNV; CDR2 reads YYDKDF (reference sequence). V was pared by 6 bases and J by 5 bases, with 16 bases between. The CDR3 DNA reads as TGTGCCACCAGGTGGGGGGGACGGAATACTGAAGCTTTCTTT. As protein: CATRWGGRNTEAFF. Supplemented by reference TRBV15 and TRBJ1-1, the full variable domain reads DAMVIQNPRYQVTQFGKPVTLSCSQTLNHNVMYWYQQKSSQAPKLLFHYYDKDFNNEADTPDNFQSRRPNTSFCFLDIRSPGLGDTAMYLCATRWGGRNTEAFFGQGTRLTVV.

The chain has TRBV3-1 (or the pseudogene TRBV3-2) and TRBJ1-2; TRBD1 is a possible D gene (6 bases). Germline V gene lookup returns CDR1 LGHDT and CDR2 YNNKEL (reference sequence). The CDR3 runs to 14 residues. Trimming pared 3 bases from V and 8 bases from J, leaving 16 bases between. DNA for the CDR3: TGTGCCAGCAGCCAGGGGGCCCCTCCGAGGGGCTACACCTTC. It yields the protein CASSQGAPPRGYTF.

In DNA form, the CDR3 reads TGTGCCAGCTTCGGGGAGGGTACAGCTAACTATGGCTACACCTTC. This sequence encodes CASFGEGTANYGYTF. This sequence joins TRBV5-6 and TRBJ1-2; D uncertain. Germline V lookup: CDR1 SGHDT, CDR2 YYEEEE. The CDR3 contains 15 residues. V was shortened by 7 bases and J by 0 bases, with 16 bases between the two germline ends.

The V and J genes are TRBV21-1 and TRBJ2-7; the table's D call TRBD1 went unverified against the DNA. TRBV21-1 is noted as a pseudogene. There are 13 residues in the CDR3. For the CDR3, the DNA is TGTGCCGGGGACAGCATTCCCACCTACGAGCAGTACTTC. It codes for CAGDSIPTYEQYF.

The J gene is TRBJ2-2, the V gene TRBV5-5, with TRBD2 identical over 9 bases. The germline V gene has CDR1 SGHKS and CDR2 YYEKEE (reference sequence). CDR3 length: 15 amino acids. The junction had 4 bases not matched to a gene; V was cut back by 2 bases and J by 5 bases. CDR3 nucleotide sequence: TGTGCCAGCAGCTTCTTAGCGGGAGATACCGGGGAGCTGTTTTTT. It codes for CASSFLAGDTGELFF.

The rearrangement joins TRBV10-3 to TRBJ1-3, with TRBD1 matching over 9 bases. The trim removed 5 bases at V and 8 bases at J, leaving 7 bases unmatched. Germline V CDR1 and CDR2: ENHRY, SYGVKD. CDR3 size: 14 residues. CDR3 sequence reads: CAISLQGAEDTIYF. The CDR3 DNA follows: TGTGCCATCAGTTTACAGGGGGCGGAGGACACCATATATTTT.

The chain uses TRBV18 and TRBJ1-1; D may be TRBD1 (6 bases). Germline CDR1 is KGHSH and CDR2 is LQKENI. The CDR3 is 15 amino acids. Trimming shortened V by 6 bases and J by 1 base, and 15 bases separated the two germline ends. The CDR3 sequence is CASSFGRGKNTEAFF. Written as DNA, the CDR3 is TGTGCCAGCTCCTTTGGCAGGGGAAAGAACACTGAAGCTTTCTTT.

This chain connects TRBV10-1 to TRBJ2-7; D might be TRBD1 (6 bases). This CDR3 contains 12 residues. V was pared by 3 bases and J by 10 bases, with 13 bases between. Looked up from germline, CDR1 is WNHNN and CDR2 is SYGVQD (reference sequence). The CDR3 DNA reads as TGCGCCAGCAGTGATAGGGGGAAAGGTCAGTACTTC. The encoded protein is CASSDRGKGQYF.

The chain couples TRBV30 to TRBJ1-4; D gene unclear. Germline lookup yields CDR1 GTSNPN and CDR2 SVGIG (reference sequence). The CDR3 has 11 residues. Trimming cost V 2 bases and J 12 bases, with 10 bases left between them. The CDR3 coding sequence is TGTGCCTGGAGTACGAAATTAGAACTGTTTTTT. Translating gives CAWSTKLELFF.

The gene calls are TRBV2 and TRBJ2-3; D perhaps matches TRBD2 (5 bases). Germline values: CDR1 SNHLY, CDR2 FYNNEI. V dropped 3 bases and J dropped 4 bases, with 14 bases sitting between them. The CDR3 runs to 15 residues. CDR3 region: CASSEVLVVSDTQYF. CDR3 in DNA: TGTGCCAGCAGTGAGGTACTAGTCGTATCAGATACGCAGTATTTT.

The rearrangement uses TRBV12-3 or TRBV12-4 and TRBJ2-1, with D perhaps being TRBD1 or TRBD2 (5 bases each). V lost 3 bases to trimming and J lost 9 bases, with 6 bases between them. The CDR3 sequence is 11 residues long. The CDR3 spells CASSLGVEQFF. For the CDR3, the DNA is TGTGCCAGCAGTTTGGGGGTTGAGCAGTTCTTC.

V and J are TRBV21-1 and TRBJ2-2; the table's TRBD2 call for D was not verified on the DNA. TRBV21-1 is described as a pseudogene. The CDR3 is 18 amino acids. CDR3 loop: CASSTRTSGGANTGELFF. The CDR3 DNA reads TGTGCCAGCAGCACCCGGACTAGCGGGGGGGCGAACACCGGGGAGCTGTTTTTT.

The chain joins TRBV7-9 to TRBJ2-7, with D perhaps matching TRBD2 (5 bases). Trimming removed 2 bases at V and 2 bases at J, with 10 bases between. The length of the CDR3 is 14 residues. CDR1 and CDR2 (germline): SEHNR, FQNEAQ (reference sequence). The DNA of the CDR3 is TGTGCCAGCAGCTTATCTTTGGGAGCCTACGAGCAGTACTTC. The encoded protein is CASSLSLGAYEQYF. Looking up the rest from reference TRBV7-9 and TRBJ2-7 gives the full variable domain: DTGVSQNPRHKITKRGQNVTFRCDPISEHNRLYWYRQTLGQGPEFLTYFQNEAQLEKSRLLSDRFSAERPKGSFSTLEIQRTEQGDSAMYLCASSLSLGAYEQYFGPGTRLTVT.

In its sample, this clone was seen once. V and J are TRBV9 and TRBJ2-3; no reliable D call. Trimming took 0 bases from V and 4 from J, leaving 9 bases between them. This CDR3 spans 14 amino acids. The V gene's germline CDR1 is SGDLS and CDR2 YYNGEE. CDR3 sequence: CASSVGRAADTQYF. The CDR3 DNA follows: TGTGCCAGCAGCGTAGGTAGGGCGGCAGATACGCAGTATTTT.

This chain uses TRBV19 with TRBJ1-2; TRBD1 matches 7 bases. V lost 1 base and J lost 8; bases outside the gene matches: 4. CDR3 length: 13 residues. Per the germline V gene, CDR1 is LNHDA and CDR2 is SQIVND (reference sequence). The CDR3, as DNA: TGTGCCAGTAGTATAGTAGGGGGCGGCGGCTACACCTTC. This sequence encodes CASSIVGGGGYTF.

This clone was detected only once. The rearrangement links TRBV11-2 to TRBJ2-7; TRBD2 agrees at 8 bases. V lost 5 bases and J lost 0; bases outside the gene matches: 3. Germline assignment: CDR1 SGHAT and CDR2 FQNNGV. The CDR3 length is 14 residues. The CDR3 DNA is TGTGCCAGCAGCAGAACTAGCGGCTCCTACGAGCAGTACTTC. It encodes CASSRTSGSYEQYF.

This chain joins TRBV6-5 and TRBJ2-7; D is perhaps TRBD2 (7 bases). This CDR3 is built from 15 residues. The germline CDR1 and CDR2 sequences are MNHEY and SVGAGI. V was cut by 8 bases and J by 2 bases, with 19 bases left in between. CDR3 protein: CASGVEGRGAYEQYF. The CDR3 coding sequence is TGTGCCAGCGGGGTAGAAGGGAGGGGGGCCTACGAGCAGTACTTC.

The chain employs TRBV7-8 and TRBJ1-5; D unresolved. The germline V gene has CDR1 SGHVS and CDR2 FQNEAQ. Trimming took off 0 bases at V and 4 bases at J, with 7 bases between the two ends. The CDR3 totals 14 residues. The CDR3 region is CASSLAQNNQPQHF. In nucleotides, the CDR3 is TGTGCCAGCAGCTTAGCGCAGAATAATCAGCCCCAGCATTTT.

V usage is TRBV28 and J usage is TRBJ1-2; 9 nucleotides align to TRBD1. The CDR3 extends over 15 amino acids. With V trimmed by 3 bases and J by 6 bases, 8 bases remained unmatched. Germline assignment: CDR1 MDHEN and CDR2 SYDVKM. In DNA form, the CDR3 reads TGTGCCAGCAGTTTTTTAACAGGGGGCGAGGATGGCTACACCTTC. Its translation is CASSFLTGGEDGYTF.

The chain recombines TRBV12-5 with TRBJ2-3, with D unresolved. The ends were cut back, 2 bases at V and 0 bases at J, with 12 bases in the middle. The CDR3 has 16 residues. The V gene's germline CDR1 is LGHNT and CDR2 FRNRAP. The CDR3 is CASGLNPSHSTDTQYF. DNA of the CDR3: TGTGCTAGTGGTTTGAATCCATCTCATAGCACAGATACGCAGTATTTT. The whole variable domain, remainder taken from reference TRBV12-5 and TRBJ2-3, is DARVTQTPRHKVTEMGQEVTMRCQPILGHNTVFWYRQTMMQGLELLAYFRNRAPLDDSGMPKDRFSAEMPDATLATLKIQPSEPRDSAVYFCASGLNPSHSTDTQYFGPGTRLTVL.

This clone occurred once. The rearrangement uses TRBV2 and TRBJ2-7, with D maybe TRBD2 (5 bases). The V gene lost 5 bases and the J gene lost 6 bases, with 11 bases spanning the gap. There are 12 residues in the CDR3. The V gene's germline CDR1 is SNHLY and CDR2 FYNNEI. The CDR3: CASSTGRGEQYF. The CDR3 region has the DNA TGTGCCAGCAGTACCGGACGGGGCGAGCAGTACTTC.

This clone was recorded once. The chain couples TRBV4-2 to TRBJ2-1; 10 bases match TRBD2. This CDR3 is built from 15 residues. The V gene end was trimmed by 2 bases and the J gene end by 3 bases; junction bases not matched to a gene: 1. Germline V CDR1 and CDR2: LGHNA, YNFKEQ. The DNA of the CDR3 is TGTGCCAGCAGCCAACTAGCGGGGGACTACAATGAGCAGTTCTTC. This gives the protein CASSQLAGDYNEQFF.

V usage is TRBV27 and J usage is TRBJ2-3, with D perhaps TRBD2 (5 bases). The V gene lost 6 bases and the J gene lost 8 bases, with 21 bases spanning the gap. The germline V gene has CDR1 MNHEY and CDR2 SMNVEV (reference sequence). The CDR3 extends over 15 amino acids. The chain's CDR3 is CASRSPGPEGGTQYF. Written as DNA, the CDR3 is TGTGCCAGCAGATCTCCGGGCCCCGAAGGAGGTACGCAGTATTTT.

This clone was observed a single time. The chain joins TRBV21-1 to TRBJ2-7. TRBV21-1 is a pseudogene. This CDR3 region has 9 residues. CDR3 protein: CASTYEQYF. The CDR3 DNA follows: TGTGCCAGCACCTACGAGCAGTACTTC.

The CDR3 region is CASSLTGGGNQPQHF. The CDR3 DNA reads as TGTGCCAGCAGTTTAACTGGGGGCGGCAATCAGCCCCAGCATTTT. The chain couples TRBV27 to TRBJ1-5; possible D gene TRBD1, 6 bases. Per germline, CDR1 MNHEY and CDR2 SMNVEV (reference sequence). Trimming cost V 2 bases and J 2 bases, with 10 bases left between them. The CDR3 runs to 15 residues.